Shown below are 6 T cell receptor beta chains from a single sample sequenced in a study of blood T cell repertoires in COVID-19. Sequenced by immunoSEQ multiplex PCR; TCRdb stores in-frame clones only, minus some. The sample lists about 300,000 clones, about nine tenths seen once, with about 4.6% in the top ten. The material sequenced was PBMCs or T cells enriched from blood (not recorded which). The receptors were sampled from a man younger than 45 who had recovered from COVID-19.

The chain couples TRBV3-1 (or the pseudogene TRBV3-2) to TRBJ2-3; possibly TRBD2 for D (6 bases). The V gene's germline CDR1 is LGHDT and CDR2 YNNKEL (reference sequence). Trimming removed 1 base from V and 2 bases from J, with 19 bases in between. There are 18 residues in the CDR3. CDR3 sequence reads: CASSQGKVSGETTDTQYF. The CDR3 bases are TGTGCCAGCAGCCAAGGGAAGGTTTCGGGGGAAACCACAGATACGCAGTATTTT.

This clone was counted once. This chain uses TRBV4-1 with TRBJ1-2, with D unclear. CDR3 length: 15 residues. Germline V gene lookup returns CDR1 MGHRA and CDR2 YSYEKL. Trimming shortened V by 0 bases and J by 1 base, and 9 bases separated the two germline ends. CDR3 DNA: TGCGCCAGCAGCCAAGATTGGCAGGATAACTATGGCTACACCTTC. Translation gives CASSQDWQDNYGYTF.

There are a few counts of this clone. This specimen includes other DNA sequences encoding the same CDR3. The chain links TRBV2 to TRBJ2-5, with 9 bases lining up with TRBD1. This CDR3 is built from 13 residues. The V gene's germline CDR1 is SNHLY and CDR2 FYNNEI. The ends lost 4 bases at V and 5 bases at J; junction bases unmatched: 2. The CDR3 sequence: CASSGDREETQYF. The CDR3 region has the DNA TGTGCCAGCAGTGGGGACAGGGAGGAGACCCAGTACTTC.

J is TRBJ2-7 and V is TRBV29-1; 8 nucleotides agree with TRBD1. The CDR3 is 15 residues long. Germline CDR1 SQVTM, CDR2 ANQGSEA. V dropped 5 bases and J dropped 2; count of bases not matched to a gene: 11. In DNA form, the CDR3 reads TGCAGCGTTCTACCCCCGGGACAGGCCGCCTACGAGCAGTACTTC. Amino acid sequence: CSVLPPGQAAYEQYF.

V and J are TRBV11-2 and TRBJ2-1; D is perhaps TRBD2 (6 bases). The CDR3 is 16 amino acids. In germline, CDR1 is SGHAT, CDR2 FQNNGV. V was pared by 3 bases and J by 9 bases, with 21 bases between. Here the CDR3 reads CASSLEGSRSVFEQFF. CDR3 DNA: TGTGCCAGCAGCTTGGAGGGTAGTAGGTCGGTGTTTGAGCAGTTCTTC. The whole variable domain, remainder taken from reference TRBV11-2 and TRBJ2-1, is EAGVAQSPRYKIIEKRQSVAFWCNPISGHATLYWYQQILGQGPKLLIQFQNNGVVDDSQLPKDRFSAERLKGVDSTLKIQPAKLEDSAVYLCASSLEGSRSVFEQFFGPGTRLTVL.

The chain carries TRBV7-8 and TRBJ2-5, with 7 bases matching TRBD2. V dropped 3 bases and J dropped 5; count of bases not matched to a gene: 12. CDR1 is SGHVS and CDR2 is FQNEAQ in the germline V gene. The CDR3 contains 16 residues. The CDR3 loop is CASSFTSRLAGETQYF. CDR3 nucleotide sequence: TGTGCCAGCAGCTTTACTTCTAGACTAGCCGGGGAGACCCAGTACTTC. Together with reference TRBV7-8 and TRBJ2-5, the CDR3 gives the full variable domain: GAGVSQSPRYKVAKRGQDVALRCDPISGHVSLFWYQQALGQGPEFLTYFQNEAQLDKSGLPSDRFFAERPEGSVSTLKIQRTQQEDSAVYLCASSFTSRLAGETQYFGPGTRLLVL.